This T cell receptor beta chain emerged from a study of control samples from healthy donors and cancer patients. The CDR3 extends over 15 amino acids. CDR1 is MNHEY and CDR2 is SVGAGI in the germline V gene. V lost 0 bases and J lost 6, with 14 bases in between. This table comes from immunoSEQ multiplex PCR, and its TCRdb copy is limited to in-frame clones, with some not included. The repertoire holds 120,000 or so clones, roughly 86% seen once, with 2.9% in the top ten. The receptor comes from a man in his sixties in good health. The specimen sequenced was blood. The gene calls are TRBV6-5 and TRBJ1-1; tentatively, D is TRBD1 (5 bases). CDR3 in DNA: TGTGCCAGCAGTTACTCCCAGGGAGGGTTCGCTGAAGCTTTCTTT. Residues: CASSYSQGGFAEAFF.